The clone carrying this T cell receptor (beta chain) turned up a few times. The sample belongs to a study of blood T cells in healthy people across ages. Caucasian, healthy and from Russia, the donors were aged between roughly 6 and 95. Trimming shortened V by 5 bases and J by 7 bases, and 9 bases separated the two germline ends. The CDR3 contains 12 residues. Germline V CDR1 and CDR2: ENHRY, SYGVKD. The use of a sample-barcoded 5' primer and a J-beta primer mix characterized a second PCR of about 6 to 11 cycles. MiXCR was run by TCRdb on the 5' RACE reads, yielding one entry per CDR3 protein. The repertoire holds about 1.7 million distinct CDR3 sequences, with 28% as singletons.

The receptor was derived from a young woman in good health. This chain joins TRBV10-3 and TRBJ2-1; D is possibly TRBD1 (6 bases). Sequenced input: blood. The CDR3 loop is CAISIQGNEQFF. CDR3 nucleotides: TGTGCCATCAGTATCCAGGGGAATGAGCAGTTCTTC.